This passage covers 18 T cell receptor beta chains from one sample sequenced in a study of cytomegalovirus exposure and HLA in healthy donors. PCR primers comprised 60 Vbeta and 13 Jbeta primers. Clones were sequenced by immunoSEQ multiplex PCR, and TCRdb holds only the in-frame ones, with some missing. This sample has about 210,000 clones, with more than 75% found just once. Material: PBMCs. The receptors derive from a woman in her twenties or thirties in good health and CMV-seropositive.

The chain links TRBV30 to TRBJ1-3; tentative D call: TRBD1 (5 bases). Per the germline V gene, CDR1 is GTSNPN and CDR2 is SVGIG (reference sequence). V lost 7 bases, J lost 0 bases, and 19 bases lay in between. The CDR3 spans 16 residues. The CDR3 DNA sequence: TGTGCCTCTTTCGTGGGGGGGGTTAGCTCTGGAAACACCATATATTTT. Amino acid sequence: CASFVGGVSSGNTIYF. Complete variable domain (other parts from reference TRBV30 and TRBJ1-3): SQTIHQWPATLVQPVGSPLSLECTVEGTSNPNLYWYRQAAGRGLQLLFYSVGIGQISSEVPQNLSASRPQDRQFILSSKKLLLSDSGFYLCASFVGGVSSGNTIYFGEGSWLTVV.

The chain uses TRBV15 and TRBJ1-4; TRBD1 matches at 7 bases. The CDR3 totals 20 residues. Germline V lookup: CDR1 LNHNV, CDR2 YYDKDF (reference sequence). V was pared by 0 bases and J by 3 bases, with 16 bases of the junction left unmatched. The CDR3 region has the DNA TGTGCCACCAGCAGAGATCGTCTGGCCCCAGCCGGGACAGCTAATGAAAAACTGTTTTTT. Protein: CATSRDRLAPAGTANEKLFF.

This chain joins TRBV5-1 and TRBJ2-3; D is perhaps TRBD2 (6 bases). Germline V gene data show CDR1 as SGHRS and CDR2 as YFSETQ. The CDR3 extends over 16 amino acids. V lost 3 bases and J lost 3, with 17 bases in between. CDR3 sequence: CASSSGLAGLTDTQYF. The CDR3 DNA reads as TGCGCCAGCAGCTCGGGTCTCGCGGGGTTGACAGATACGCAGTATTTT.

A few counts support this clone. For the CDR3, the DNA is TGTGCCAGCAGCACGGACAGCTCTGGAAACACCATATATTTT. It is translated as CASSTDSSGNTIYF. This sequence joins TRBV13 and TRBJ1-3; TRBD1 is a possible D gene (6 bases). The CDR3 contains 14 residues. Germline V gene lookup returns CDR1 PRHDT and CDR2 FYEKMQ (reference sequence). Trimming cost V 5 bases and J 0 bases, with 8 bases left between them.

Concerning this clone itself: The conserved closing phenylalanine or tryptophan is absent in this CDR3, likely reflecting a read error. The limits of the CDR3 on the DNA are not certain, so only TCRdb's listed CDR3 is given. This CDR3 reads CASSIYGGTGDIPSL. V is TRBV19 and J is TRBJ1-1; no DNA check was done on the table's D call, TRBD1. The CDR3 length equals 15 residues, ends included. Germline loops: CDR1 LNHDA, CDR2 SQIVND (reference sequence).

This clone was recorded a few times. The rearrangement uses TRBV7-2 and TRBJ2-7, with D hard to call. Trimming left V 1 base short and J 1 base short, with 8 bases between. CDR3 length: 14 residues. Germline-derived CDR1 and CDR2 are SGHTA and FQGNSA. The CDR3 DNA reads TGTGCCAGCAGCTTAGTCCACGGTTCCTACGAGCAGTACTTC. Its translation is CASSLVHGSYEQYF.

Comments on this clone: Compared with germline, one end of the junction differs, possibly owing to a read error. CDR3 nucleotide sequence: TGTGCTAGCAGCTTCGTGACAGGGGAAGACTCTGGGGCCAACGTCCTGACTTTC. Amino acid sequence: CASSFVTGEDSGANVLTF. The V gene is TRBV7-7, the J gene TRBJ2-6; 8 positions agree with TRBD1. Germline CDR1 SSHAT, CDR2 FNYEAQ (reference sequence). CDR3 length: 18 residues. Full variable domain (missing parts from reference TRBV7-7 and TRBJ2-6): GAGVSQSPRYKVTKRGQDVTLRCDPISSHATLYWYQQALGQGPEFLTYFNYEAQPDKSGLPSDRFSAERPEGSISTLTIQRTEQRDSAMYRCASSFVTGEDSGANVLTFGAGSRLTVL.

V and J are TRBV28 and TRBJ1-1, with D hard to call. The CDR3 covers 13 residues. Germline CDR1 MDHEN, CDR2 SYDVKM. The V gene lost 5 bases and the J gene lost 1 base, with 8 bases spanning the gap. The CDR3 sequence: CASSPTWNTEAFF. The CDR3 DNA reads TGTGCCAGCAGTCCCACTTGGAACACTGAAGCTTTCTTT.

This chain connects TRBV5-1 to TRBJ2-7; tentatively, D is TRBD1 (5 bases). Trimming stripped 0 bases from V and 9 bases from J, with 16 bases between. Looked up from germline, CDR1 is SGHRS and CDR2 is YFSETQ. The CDR3 spans 14 residues. Here the CDR3 DNA reads TGCGCCAGCAGCTTGGATCAAGGTTGGCAGGGGCAGTACTTC. This encodes CASSLDQGWQGQYF.

The gene calls are TRBV15 and TRBJ2-3; TRBD1 aligns across 9 bases. From germline, CDR1 is LNHNV and CDR2 YYDKDF (reference sequence). Trimming removed 1 base from V and 4 bases from J; junction bases left unmatched: 3. This CDR3 has 15 residues. DNA for the CDR3: TGTGCCACCAGCAGAGTAACAGGGGGCGCAGATACGCAGTATTTT. Its protein is CATSRVTGGADTQYF.

J is TRBJ2-2 and V is TRBV7-2; 10 positions agree with TRBD2. The V segment lost 5 bases and the J segment 3 bases; nucleotides outside the gene matches: 0. This CDR3 is built from 14 residues. CDR1 is SGHTA and CDR2 is FQGNSA in the germline V gene. The CDR3 protein is CASSTSGDTGELFF. Here the CDR3 DNA reads TGTGCCAGCAGCACTAGCGGGGACACCGGGGAGCTGTTTTTT.

This sequence joins TRBV29-1 and TRBJ2-3; 7 nucleotides align to TRBD2. The CDR3 runs 16 residues. Per the germline V gene, CDR1 is SQVTM and CDR2 is ANQGSEA. Germline trimming cut 5 bases from V and 3 bases from J; bases unmatched to any gene: 14. The CDR3 nucleotides read TGCAGCGTTCAATATGGAGCGGGAATGCGGACAGATACGCAGTATTTT. Translating it yields CSVQYGAGMRTDTQYF.

The CDR3 region has the DNA TGTGCCAGTAGTATAGGGGGACAGGGCTTCTACGAGCAGTACTTC. This sequence encodes CASSIGGQGFYEQYF. The chain is built from TRBV19 and TRBJ2-7; 9 nucleotides align to TRBD1. The trim removed 1 base at V and 3 bases at J, leaving 4 bases unmatched. This CDR3 has 15 residues. In germline, CDR1 is LNHDA, CDR2 SQIVND (reference sequence).

The chain combines TRBV7-2 with TRBJ2-1; D is possibly TRBD2 (6 bases). Trimming took 4 bases from V and 10 from J, leaving 14 bases between them. Germline CDR1 SGHTA, CDR2 FQGNSA. The CDR3 covers 13 residues. CDR3 nucleotide sequence: TGTGCCAGCAGCTCCGGACCGCGGGGAGAGCAGTTCTTC. Residues: CASSSGPRGEQFF.

The V and J genes are TRBV6-5 and TRBJ1-1; TRBD1 might be the D (6 bases). The germline gives CDR1 MNHEY, CDR2 SVGAGI. Trimming stripped 2 bases from V and 7 bases from J, with 20 bases between. The CDR3 is 16 residues long. The CDR3 loop reads CASSYPGLGGRGEAFF. The CDR3 DNA is TGTGCCAGCAGTTACCCTGGGTTAGGGGGAAGGGGTGAAGCTTTCTTT.

A single count supports this clone. The chain has TRBV7-9 and TRBJ2-7, with D possibly being TRBD1 (6 bases). The CDR3 covers 13 residues. The ends were cut back, 2 bases at V and 2 bases at J, with 7 bases in the middle. Germline CDR1 is SEHNR and CDR2 is FQNEAQ (reference sequence). In nucleotides, the CDR3 is TGTGCCAGCAGCTTAACAGGGACCTACGAGCAGTACTTC. It specifies CASSLTGTYEQYF. Together with reference TRBV7-9 and TRBJ2-7, the CDR3 gives the full variable domain: DTGVSQNPRHKITKRGQNVTFRCDPISEHNRLYWYRQTLGQGPEFLTYFQNEAQLEKSRLLSDRFSAERPKGSFSTLEIQRTEQGDSAMYLCASSLTGTYEQYFGPGTRLTVT.

The chain is built from TRBV6-5 and TRBJ2-7; D is perhaps TRBD1 (6 bases). Germline CDR1 reads MNHEY; CDR2 reads SVGAGI. The ends were cut back, 0 bases at V and 4 bases at J, with 7 bases in the middle. The CDR3 covers 13 residues. In DNA form, the CDR3 reads TGTGCCAGCAGTTACTCCGGACAGTACGAGCAGTACTTC. It specifies CASSYSGQYEQYF.

For this clone: One junction end does not reproduce the germline sequence, and a read error may be involved. This chain links TRBV7-9 with TRBJ1-4; D is possibly TRBD1 (6 bases). The V gene's germline CDR1 is SEHNR and CDR2 FQNEAQ (reference sequence). The length of the CDR3 is 15 residues. The CDR3: CSSSIGQSLNEKLFF. The CDR3 DNA reads as TGTTCCAGCAGCATCGGACAGAGCCTTAATGAAAAACTGTTTTTT.